The entry below gives a single TCR beta chain sequence along with its context. Its antigen remains unknown. A single record per CDR3 protein comes from TCRdb applying MiXCR to the RT-PCR reads. The sample gives 650,000 to 800,000 distinct CDR3 sequences, more than 11% of which show up once; approximately 6.5% is in the top ten. The V segment lost 4 bases and the J segment 0 bases; nucleotides outside the gene matches: 3. Per germline, CDR1 SGHRS and CDR2 YFSETQ. The CDR3 runs 15 residues. These data belong to a study of response to subunit inactivated influenza vaccine. Study-wide points: Few additional T cells are recruited per seasonal influenza vaccination, authors suggested.

The receptor was isolated from a man in his fifties who received an inactivated influenza vaccine. The chain links TRBV5-1 to TRBJ2-1; 8 bases agree with TRBD2. Sequencing used PBMCs from blood, obtained about 14 days before vaccination. CDR3 loop: CASSPGGTSYNEQFF. CDR3 coding DNA: TGCGCCAGCAGCCCGGGGGGGACCTCCTACAATGAGCAGTTCTTC.